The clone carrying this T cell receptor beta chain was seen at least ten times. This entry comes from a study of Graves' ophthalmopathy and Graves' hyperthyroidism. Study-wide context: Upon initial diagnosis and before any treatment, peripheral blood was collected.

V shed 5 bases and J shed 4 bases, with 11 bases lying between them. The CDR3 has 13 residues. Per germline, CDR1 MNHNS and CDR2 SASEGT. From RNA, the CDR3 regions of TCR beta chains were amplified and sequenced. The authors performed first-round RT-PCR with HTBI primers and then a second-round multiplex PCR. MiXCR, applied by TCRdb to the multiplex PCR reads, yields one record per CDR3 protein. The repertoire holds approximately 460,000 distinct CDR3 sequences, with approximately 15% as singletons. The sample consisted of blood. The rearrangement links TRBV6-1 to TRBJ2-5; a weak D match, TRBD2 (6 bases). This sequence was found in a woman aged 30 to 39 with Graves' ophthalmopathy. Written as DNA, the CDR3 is TGTGCCAGCAGTCTAGCGAATGGAGAGACCCAGTACTTC. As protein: CASSLANGETQYF.